A selection of T cell receptor beta chains follows, all from one sample in a study of metastatic and nonmetastatic thyroid tumors. Using MiXCR, TCRdb reanalyzed the PCR reads. The sample has about 90,000 clones, 7.5% to 9% seen once; the top ten hold more than 8%. The sample consisted of blood. These receptors were obtained from a female donor with papillary thyroid cancer or a benign thyroid nodule (not recorded which). Some clones in this sample may be carry-over from other donors' samples. CDR3s include the opening cysteine and the closing phenylalanine or tryptophan. The D gene is left open where the match is weak. Expanded clones get a size class; other rows say once, few or many, or leave the size out.

TRBV18,many,TRBJ1-3,-,16,TGTGCCAGCTCACCGGTTACACTCAACTCTGGAAACACCATATATTTT,CASSPVTLNSGNTIYF
TRBV10-2,many,TRBJ2-6,-,17,TGCGCCAGCAGGGTAGAGGAGGGCAGGTCTGGGGCCAACGTCCTGACTTTC,CASRVEEGRSGANVLTF
TRBV7-9,-,TRBJ2-4,TRBD1,12,TGTGCCAGCAGCATCGACAGGGGGCAGTGGTACTTC,CASSIDRGQWYF
TRBV20-1,-,TRBJ2-1,TRBD2,17,TGCAGTGCTGCGACCGCTCTAGGTGGGAGGGCATACAATGAGCAGTTCTTC,CSAATALGGRAYNEQFF
TRBV6-1,many,TRBJ2-3,TRBD2,16,TGTGCCAGCAGACTGACTAGCGGGGGGGTAGGTGATACGCAGTATTTT,CASRLTSGGVGDTQYF
TRBV12-3/TRBV12-4,many,TRBJ2-3,TRBD2,16,TGTGCCAGCAGTCCCGGACTAGCGGTTAGCACAGATACGCAGTATTTT,CASSPGLAVSTDTQYF
TRBV6-1,many,TRBJ2-3,-,14,TGTGCCAGCAGGGGAGCAGGGGGCACAGATACGCAGTATTTT,CASRGAGGTDTQYF
TRBV5-1,many,TRBJ1-1,TRBD1,14,TGCGCCAGCAGCCCGACAGGGGGGGAGACTGAAGCTTTCTTT,CASSPTGGETEAFF
TRBV7-2,few,TRBJ2-5,-,14,TGTGCCAGCAGCTCGAGCGGGTTACAAGAGACCCAGTACTTC,CASSSSGLQETQYF
TRBV3-1,many,TRBJ2-3,-,18,TGTGCCAGCAGCCAAGATCCCCCGGGTAGCGTTCTCACAGATACGCAGTATTTT,CASSQDPPGSVLTDTQYF
TRBV2,many,TRBJ1-1,-,16,TGTGCCAGCAAAATAATACCTACCTCCAGTGGGGATTCAGCTTTCTTT,CASKIIPTSSGDSAFF
TRBV15,many,TRBJ1-1,TRBD1,14,TGTGCCACCAGCAGAGGACAGGGGACCACTGAAGCTTTCTTT,CATSRGQGTTEAFF
TRBV12-3/TRBV12-4,many,TRBJ1-5,TRBD1,15,TGTGCCAGCAGCCGAGGGGGACAGGTCAATCAGCCCCAGCATTTT,CASSRGGQVNQPQHF
TRBV15,many,TRBJ1-1,-,13,TGTGCCACCAGCAGAGAGGGAGGGGGGGAAGCTTTCTTT,CATSREGGGEAFF
TRBV20-1,-,TRBJ2-1,TRBD2,15,TGCAGTGCCCCCCAAGCGGGGAGCTCCTACAATGAGCAGTTCTTC,CSAPQAGSSYNEQFF
TRBV3-1,many,TRBJ2-5,-,15,TGTGCCAGCAGCCAAGGCCGAGGGTTGCTAGAGACCCAGTACTTC,CASSQGRGLLETQYF
TRBV2,many,TRBJ2-2,-,15,TGTGCCAGCAGTGGAGGGCGGTCGAACACCGGGGAGCTGTTTTTT,CASSGGRSNTGELFF
TRBV30,many,TRBJ1-1,-,13,TGTGCCTGGAGTGCTGAGCTGAACACTGAAGCTTTCTTT,CAWSAELNTEAFF
TRBV9,many,TRBJ2-5,TRBD2,17,TGTGCCAGCAGCCCTGGACTAGCGGGGGTCGGGGTTGAGACCCAGTACTTC,CASSPGLAGVGVETQYF
TRBV7-6,-,TRBJ2-1,TRBD2,18,TGTGCCAGCAGCCTTCCGGGACTAGCGGGGGATTCCTACAATGAGCAGTTCTTC,CASSLPGLAGDSYNEQFF
TRBV5-1,many,TRBJ2-3,TRBD2,18,TGCGCCAGCAGCTTCGGGACTAGCGGGCGTACTAGCACAGATACGCAGTATTTT,CASSFGTSGRTSTDTQYF
TRBV25-1,many,TRBJ1-2,-,14,TGTGCCAGCAGTGATAGGGGCGTTAACTATGGCTACACCTTC,CASSDRGVNYGYTF